Sequencing of this T cell receptor beta chain was carried out in a study of blood T cell repertoires in COVID-19. At the level of the study: Acute and convalescent COVID-19 specimens originated in the United States, Italy and Spain. From T cells, B-cell-depleted T cells, or PBMCs came the material, which was cDNA or gDNA.

Here immunoSEQ multiplex PCR was the method, and the copy in TCRdb shows in-frame clones only, minus some. The table shows more than 35,000 clones, with 70% to 90% occurring only once. V gave up 1 base and J gave up 7 bases; unmatched junction bases: 4. CDR3 length equals 13 residues. The germline V gene encodes CDR1 SGHKS and CDR2 YYEKEE (reference sequence). The chain recombines TRBV5-5 with TRBJ2-7; TRBD2 agrees at 8 bases. This clonotype was obtained from a man aged 60 to 69 with active COVID-19. The sequenced sample consisted of peripheral blood. The DNA of the CDR3 is TGTGCCAGCAGCTTGCGGGAGGGAAGAGAGCAGTACTTC. It codes for CASSLREGREQYF.